This is a list of T cell receptor beta chains from one sample in a study of shared clonotypes between healthy human individuals. Some clones are missing from TCRdb's copy, which holds only in-frame ones; the method was immunoSEQ multiplex PCR. The table shows about 960,000 clones, with approximately 80% occurring only once. Sample: memory CD4+ T cells sorted from blood. Source of these receptors: a man aged 18-30 years in good health. CDR3s include the opening cysteine and the closing phenylalanine or tryptophan. A D gene is named only where the DNA matches it firmly. The size entry is marked missing in some rows and otherwise reads once, few, many or a size class.

V	J	D	size	CDR3	DNA
TRBV4-3	TRBJ1-1	-	-	CASSPWATGGTEAFF	TGCGCCAGCAGCCCCTGGGCCACCGGGGGAACTGAAGCTTTCTTT
TRBV27	TRBJ2-5	TRBD2	-	CASSPRSGGTKETQYF	TGTGCCAGCAGTCCCCGTAGCGGGGGGACCAAAGAGACCCAGTACTTC
TRBV30	TRBJ1-5	-	few	CAWSAYSNQPQHF	TGTGCCTGGAGTGCGTATAGCAATCAGCCCCAGCATTTT
TRBV4-1	TRBJ2-3	-	-	CASSQIRGTQYF	TGCGCCAGCAGCCAAATCCGGGGTACGCAGTATTTT
TRBV10-3	TRBJ1-2	TRBD1	-	CAISESGGTGQRSGYTF	TGTGCCATCAGTGAGTCCGGGGGGACAGGGCAAAGATCTGGCTACACCTTC
TRBV6-5	TRBJ2-5	-	-	CASSLTVFSETQYF	TGTGCCAGCTCATTGACCGTATTTTCGGAGACCCAGTACTTC
TRBV5-1	TRBJ1-5	-	-	CASSAEGGGNQPQHF	TGCGCCAGCAGCGCGGAAGGGGGTGGTAATCAGCCCCAGCATTTT
TRBV9	TRBJ2-3	-	-	CASSVDPGVTDTQYF	TGTGCCAGCAGCGTAGACCCGGGAGTCACAGATACGCAGTATTTT
TRBV5-1	TRBJ2-3	TRBD2	-	CASSLGKTSGTDTQYF	TGCGCCAGCAGCTTGGGGAAGACTAGCGGCACAGATACGCAGTATTTT
TRBV30	TRBJ2-5	TRBD2	once	CAWSRGSGRAETQYF	TGTGCCTGGAGTCGAGGTAGCGGGAGAGCAGAGACCCAGTACTTC
TRBV5-1	TRBJ1-2	TRBD1	-	CASSSEGQRYDGYTF	TGCGCCAGCAGCTCGGAGGGACAGCGATACGATGGCTACACCTTC
TRBV7-7	TRBJ2-2	-	-	CASSPRKANTGELFF	TGTGCTAGCAGCCCCCGGAAGGCGAACACCGGGGAGCTGTTTTTT
TRBV28	TRBJ1-2	-	-	CASSLSAAARGGYTF	TGTGCCAGCAGTTTAAGCGCGGCCGCGAGGGGTGGCTACACCTTC
TRBV10-1	TRBJ2-1	-	-	CASSEQRGGQFF	TGCGCCAGCAGTGAGCAGAGGGGGGGGCAGTTCTTC
TRBV28	TRBJ2-1	TRBD2	-	CASSGLGLEDEQFF	TGTGCCAGCAGCGGACTAGGCCTTGAGGATGAGCAGTTCTTC
TRBV30	TRBJ1-2	-	-	CAASRVSSVEGYTF	TGTGCCGCATCCCGGGTCTCCTCAGTGGAGGGCTACACCTTC
TRBV5-1	TRBJ2-4	-	few	CASSALQEGSIQYF	TGCGCCAGCAGCGCCCTGCAGGAAGGGAGCATTCAGTACTTC
TRBV2	TRBJ1-1	-	few	CASSREVWNTEAFF	TGTGCCAGCAGCAGGGAGGTATGGAACACTGAAGCTTTCTTT
TRBV7-9	TRBJ1-2	-	-	CASSSLFEEGYTF	TGTGCCAGCAGCTCCCTGTTCGAGGAAGGCTACACCTTC
TRBV11-2	TRBJ2-5	-	-	CASSLLDGETSGTQYF	TGTGCCAGCAGCCTACTGGACGGAGAAACGTCTGGGACCCAGTACTTC